This T cell receptor beta chain was recovered during a study of blood T cell repertoires in COVID-19. Study-level background: The analysed material was cDNA or gDNA that came from T cells, B-cell-depleted T cells, or PBMCs.

Using immunoSEQ multiplex PCR, the repertoire was profiled, and TCRdb retains in-frame clones only, with some absent. The sample consists of roughly 68,000 clones, around nine tenths of them appearing once. Germline assignment: CDR1 LNHDA and CDR2 SQIVND (reference sequence). CDR3 length equals 15 residues. V lost 6 bases, J lost 4 bases, and 6 bases stayed unmatched. Those enrolled, adults aged roughly 18 to 89 years, came from 24 US areas. Participants were placed into cohorts based on the clinical history they reported. The material sequenced was PBMCs or T cells enriched from blood (not recorded which). The receptor comes from a woman in her thirties or forties who had recovered from COVID-19. The chain is built from TRBV19 and TRBJ2-4, with TRBD1 matching 10 bases. The CDR3 sequence is CASSPGTGVKNIQYF. The CDR3 DNA sequence: TGTGCCAGTAGCCCAGGGACAGGGGTTAAAAACATTCAGTACTTC.